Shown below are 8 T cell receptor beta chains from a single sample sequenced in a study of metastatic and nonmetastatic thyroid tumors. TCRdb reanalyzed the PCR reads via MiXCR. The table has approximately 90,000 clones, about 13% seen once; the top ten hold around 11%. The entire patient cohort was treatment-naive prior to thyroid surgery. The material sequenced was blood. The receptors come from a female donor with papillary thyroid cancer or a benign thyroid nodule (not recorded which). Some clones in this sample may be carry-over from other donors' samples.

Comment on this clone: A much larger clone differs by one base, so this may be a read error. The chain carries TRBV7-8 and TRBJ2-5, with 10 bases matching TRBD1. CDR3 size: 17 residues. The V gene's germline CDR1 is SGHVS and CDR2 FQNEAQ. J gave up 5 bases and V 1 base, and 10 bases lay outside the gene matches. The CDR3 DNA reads TGTGCCAGCAGCTTAGAACGTGTTGGGACAGGGGTGGAGACCCAGTACTTC. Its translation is CASSLERVGTGVETQYF.

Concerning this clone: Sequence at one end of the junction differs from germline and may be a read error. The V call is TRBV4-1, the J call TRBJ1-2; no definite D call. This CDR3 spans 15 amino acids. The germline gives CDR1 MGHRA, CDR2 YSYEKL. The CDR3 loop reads CASSQGSQSTYGHTF. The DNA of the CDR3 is TGCGCCAGCAGCCAGGGATCACAGAGTACCTATGGCCACACCTTC.

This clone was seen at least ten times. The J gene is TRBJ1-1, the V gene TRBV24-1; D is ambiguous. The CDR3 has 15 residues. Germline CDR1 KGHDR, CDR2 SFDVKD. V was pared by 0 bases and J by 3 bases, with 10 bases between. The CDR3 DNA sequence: TGTGCCACCAGTGATTTGAGGGATCATCACACTGAAGCTTTCTTT. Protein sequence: CATSDLRDHHTEAFF.

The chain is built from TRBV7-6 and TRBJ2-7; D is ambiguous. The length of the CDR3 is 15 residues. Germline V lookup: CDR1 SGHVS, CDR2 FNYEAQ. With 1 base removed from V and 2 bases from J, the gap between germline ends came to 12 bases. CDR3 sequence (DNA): TGTGCCAGCAGCTTAGAGTGTCGAGGTCCCTACGAGCAGTACTTC. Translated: CASSLECRGPYEQYF.

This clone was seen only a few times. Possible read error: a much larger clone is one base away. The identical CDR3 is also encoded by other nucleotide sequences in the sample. The CDR3 DNA is TGTGCCAGCAGTGAGGCGCCCCCCAGGGGAGGAACTAATGAAAAACTGTTTTTT. This translates into CASSEAPPRGGTNEKLFF. The chain carries TRBV2 and TRBJ1-4, with a tentative D call TRBD1 (6 bases). CDR1 SNHLY and CDR2 FYNNEI come from the germline V gene. The CDR3 covers 18 residues. V dropped 3 bases and J dropped 1 base, with 18 bases sitting between them. The whole variable domain, remainder taken from reference TRBV2 and TRBJ1-4, is EPEVTQTPSHQVTQMGQEVILRCVPISNHLYFYWYRQILGQKVEFLVSFYNNEISEKSEIFDDQFSVERPDGSNFTLKIRSTKLEDSAMYFCASSEAPPRGGTNEKLFFGSGTQLSVL.

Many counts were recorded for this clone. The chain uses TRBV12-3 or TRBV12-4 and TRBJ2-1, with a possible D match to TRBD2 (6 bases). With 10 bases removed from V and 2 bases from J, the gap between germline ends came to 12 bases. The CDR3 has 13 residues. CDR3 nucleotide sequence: TGTGCCACGGACGGAGGGGCCTACAATGAGCAGTTCTTC. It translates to CATDGGAYNEQFF.

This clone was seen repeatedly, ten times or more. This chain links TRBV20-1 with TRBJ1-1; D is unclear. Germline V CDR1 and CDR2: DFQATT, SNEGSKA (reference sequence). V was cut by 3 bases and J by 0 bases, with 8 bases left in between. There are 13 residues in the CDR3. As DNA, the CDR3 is TGCAGTGCTAGGCCAGACTTGAACACTGAAGCTTTCTTT. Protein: CSARPDLNTEAFF.

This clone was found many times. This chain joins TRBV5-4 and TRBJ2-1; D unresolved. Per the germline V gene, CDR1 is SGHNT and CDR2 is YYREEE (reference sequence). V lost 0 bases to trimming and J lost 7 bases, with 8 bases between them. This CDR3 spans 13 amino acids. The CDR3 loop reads CASSLADRNEQFF. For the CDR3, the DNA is TGTGCCAGCAGCTTGGCCGATAGGAATGAGCAGTTCTTC.